These T cell receptor beta chains were read from a single sample in a study of blood T cell repertoires in COVID-19. The method was immunoSEQ multiplex PCR; TCRdb's version includes in-frame clones alone and lacks a portion of them. The table has approximately 110,000 clones, more than 75% seen once. The sequenced sample was peripheral blood. All receptors come from a human donor in a cohort sampled during active COVID-19. Both conserved end residues are part of each CDR3. The D gene is left open where the match is weak. The size of a clone is reported for some rows only, either as once, few or many, or as a class for expanded clones.

len	j_gene	abundance	v_gene	d_gene	CDR3aa	CDR3nt
14	TRBJ2-7	NA	TRBV5-8	TRBD1	CASSLAQGGYEQYF	TGTGCCAGCAGCTTGGCACAGGGGGGCTACGAGCAGTACTTC
15	TRBJ2-7	NA	TRBV11-2	TRBD1	CASSLGTGYSYEQYF	TGTGCCAGCAGCTTAGGGACAGGCTACTCTTACGAGCAGTACTTC
11	TRBJ2-2	NA	TRBV7-9	NA	CASSPTGELFF	TGTGCCAGCAGCCCAACCGGGGAGCTGTTTTTT
17	TRBJ2-7	NA	TRBV28	TRBD2	CASSLSTRAGDHYEQYF	TGTGCCAGCAGTTTATCCACGCGCGCGGGAGACCACTACGAGCAGTACTTC
14	TRBJ1-5	few	TRBV7-3	TRBD1	CASSHTGGYQPQHF	TGTGCCAGCAGCCATACAGGGGGCTATCAGCCCCAGCATTTT
15	TRBJ2-3	NA	TRBV7-6	NA	CASSFAGTGTDTQYF	TGTGCCAGCAGCTTCGCCGGGACTGGCACAGATACGCAGTATTTT
16	TRBJ2-3	NA	TRBV2	TRBD2	CASSEGLAGGTDTQYF	TGTGCCAGCAGTGAGGGACTAGCGGGGGGAACAGATACGCAGTATTTT
15	TRBJ1-6	NA	TRBV25-1	NA	CASSESEAEGSPLHF	TGTGCCAGCAGTGAATCTGAGGCGGAGGGTTCACCCCTCCACTTT
17	TRBJ1-1	NA	TRBV4-3	NA	CASSQDPGPRGNTEAFF	TGCGCCAGCAGCCAAGATCCGGGCCCCCGGGGGAACACTGAAGCTTTCTTT
13	TRBJ1-2	NA	TRBV7-9	NA	CASSLAGDSGYTF	TGTGCCAGCAGCTTAGCGGGCGATTCTGGCTACACCTTC
17	TRBJ2-7	NA	TRBV9	TRBD2	CASSVDPAGGTAYEQYF	TGTGCCAGCAGCGTAGATCCAGCGGGGGGAACCGCCTACGAGCAGTACTTC
13	TRBJ2-7	NA	TRBV25-1	NA	CASSWGSTYEQYF	TGTGCCAGCAGTTGGGGCAGCACCTACGAGCAGTACTTC
15	TRBJ1-1	NA	TRBV5-1	NA	CASSLRATGYTEAFF	TGCGCCAGCAGCTTGAGGGCAACAGGTTATACTGAAGCTTTCTTT
13	TRBJ1-1	few	TRBV7-3	TRBD1	CASSLGQGTEAFF	TGTGCCAGCAGCTTAGGACAGGGCACTGAAGCTTTCTTT
15	TRBJ2-5	NA	TRBV24-1	NA	CATSDTKGYQETQYF	TGTGCCACCAGTGACACTAAAGGTTATCAAGAGACCCAGTACTTC
17	TRBJ2-3	once	TRBV27	TRBD2	CASSLFIPSGRLDTQYF	TGTGCCAGCAGTTTATTCATTCCTAGCGGGAGACTAGATACGCAGTATTTT
14	TRBJ2-1	NA	TRBV2	NA	CASSEGPSFNEQFF	TGTGCCAGCAGTGAGGGGCCTTCTTTCAATGAGCAGTTCTTC
15	TRBJ1-6	NA	TRBV7-9	TRBD1	CASLGQYPGGSPLHF	TGTGCCAGCTTGGGACAGTATCCAGGTGGTTCACCCCTCCACTTT
15	TRBJ2-4	NA	TRBV6-2/TRBV6-3	NA	CASSSARGAKNIQYF	TGTGCCAGCAGTTCAGCCAGGGGAGCCAAAAACATTCAGTACTTC
15	TRBJ2-7	NA	TRBV28	NA	CASSLVAGPYGEQYF	TGTGCCAGCAGTTTAGTGGCGGGCCCATATGGCGAGCAGTACTTC
17	TRBJ2-3	NA	TRBV4-2	NA	CASSQDYLRASTDTQYF	TGTGCCAGCAGCCAAGATTACCTCAGGGCTAGCACAGATACGCAGTATTTT
13	TRBJ1-5	NA	TRBV2	TRBD1	CASIQGASQPQHF	TGTGCCAGCATTCAGGGGGCATCTCAGCCCCAGCATTTT
13	TRBJ2-7	NA	TRBV27	NA	CASSLDGIGEQYF	TGTGCCAGCAGTTTAGACGGGATCGGCGAGCAGTACTTC
15	TRBJ1-5	NA	TRBV10-3	TRBD1	CAISKDGTENQPQHF	TGTGCCATCAGTAAAGATGGGACAGAAAATCAGCCCCAGCATTTT
13	TRBJ1-1	NA	TRBV6-2/TRBV6-3	NA	CASSYTGGTEAFF	TGTGCCAGCAGTTATACCGGGGGCACTGAAGCTTTCTTT
16	TRBJ1-5	NA	TRBV4-1	NA	CASSQDGGFGNQPQHF	TGCGCCAGCAGCCAAGATGGGGGCTTCGGCAATCAGCCCCAGCATTTT
15	TRBJ2-1	NA	TRBV11-1	NA	CASSFSGHVNNEQFF	TGTGCCAGCAGCTTCTCGGGACACGTCAACAATGAGCAGTTCTTC
16	TRBJ2-7	NA	TRBV14	TRBD2	CASSQAGTGGLYEQYF	TGTGCCAGCAGCCAAGCTGGAACGGGAGGTCTATACGAGCAGTACTTC
13	TRBJ1-4	NA	TRBV2	TRBD1	CASRRGLDEKLFF	TGTGCCAGCAGAAGGGGGCTTGATGAAAAACTGTTTTTT
16	TRBJ2-3	NA	TRBV5-1	TRBD2	CASSLARLAETDTQYF	TGCGCCAGCAGCTTGGCTAGACTAGCGGAAACAGATACGCAGTATTTT
11	TRBJ1-5	NA	TRBV6-6	TRBD1	CASNDRAAQHF	TGTGCCAGCAACGACAGGGCGGCCCAGCATTTT
14	TRBJ2-7	NA	TRBV29-1	NA	CSVAAATDSYEQYF	TGCAGCGTTGCGGCAGCGACCGATTCCTACGAGCAGTACTTC
14	TRBJ2-2	NA	TRBV2	TRBD1	CASSIQGLTGELFF	TGTGCCAGCAGTATACAGGGGCTCACCGGGGAGCTGTTTTTT
15	TRBJ1-2	NA	TRBV6-5	TRBD1	CASTDRGRGGYGYTF	TGTGCCAGTACGGACAGGGGGCGCGGCGGCTATGGCTACACCTTC
13	TRBJ2-5	NA	TRBV29-1	NA	CSVVGSNGETQYF	TGCAGCGTTGTAGGGAGCAACGGAGAGACCCAGTACTTC
13	TRBJ2-7	NA	TRBV30	NA	CAWSVYAGDEQYF	TGTGCCTGGAGTGTATATGCAGGGGACGAGCAGTACTTC
17	TRBJ2-2	NA	TRBV28	TRBD1	CASSLPTGQTHTGELFF	TGTGCCAGCAGTTTACCCACGGGACAGACGCACACCGGGGAGCTGTTTTTT
14	TRBJ2-3	NA	TRBV4-2	NA	CASSQETGADTQYF	TGTGCCAGCAGCCAAGAAACGGGGGCAGATACGCAGTATTTT
13	TRBJ1-3	NA	TRBV7-9	NA	CASSLAGGNTIYF	TGTGCCAGCAGCTTAGCCGGGGGAAACACCATATATTTT
15	TRBJ1-6	NA	TRBV10-3	TRBD1	CAISEGDRGNSPLHF	TGTGCCATCAGTGAAGGGGACAGGGGTAATTCACCCCTCCACTTT
17	TRBJ2-5	NA	TRBV7-2	TRBD2	CASSLVAGTSGGETQYF	TGTGCCAGCAGCTTAGTAGCCGGGACTAGCGGGGGAGAGACCCAGTACTTC
15	TRBJ2-1	NA	TRBV7-6	NA	CASSLDGRTGSEQFF	TGTGCCAGCAGCTTAGATGGTAGGACGGGAAGTGAGCAGTTCTTC
14	TRBJ2-5	NA	TRBV2	NA	CASKSLTGQETQYF	TGTGCCAGCAAGAGCTTGACAGGACAAGAGACCCAGTACTTC
13	TRBJ1-2	few	TRBV7-2	TRBD1	CASSLTGGRGYTF	TGTGCCAGCAGCCTCACAGGGGGCAGGGGCTACACCTTC
18	TRBJ1-4	NA	TRBV5-1	NA	CASSLASDSRGYNEKLFF	TGCGCCAGCAGCTTGGCCTCGGACTCCCGAGGCTATAATGAAAAACTGTTTTTT
16	TRBJ2-1	NA	TRBV9	NA	CASSPSGLANGDEQFF	TGTGCCAGCAGCCCAAGTGGTCTAGCGAATGGAGATGAGCAGTTCTTC
13	TRBJ1-2	NA	TRBV30	NA	CAWSSGAGSSYTF	TGTGCCTGGAGTTCTGGTGCAGGATCGAGCTACACCTTC
18	TRBJ2-5	NA	TRBV11-2	TRBD2	CASSLGGATSGSLGAQYF	TGTGCCAGCAGCTTAGGAGGTGCGACTAGCGGGTCCCTCGGGGCCCAGTACTTC
15	TRBJ2-7	NA	TRBV15	NA	CATSRDNSNSYEQYF	TGTGCCACCAGCAGAGATAACAGCAACTCCTACGAGCAGTACTTC
18	TRBJ1-5	NA	TRBV19	NA	CASSLHPTQGGGNQPQHF	TGTGCCAGTAGTTTGCACCCCACTCAGGGAGGGGGCAATCAGCCCCAGCATTTT
17	TRBJ1-2	few	TRBV4-2	NA	CASSPSSWTAANYGYTF	TGTGCCAGCAGCCCCAGCTCATGGACTGCCGCTAACTATGGCTACACCTTC
15	TRBJ2-7	few	TRBV24-1	TRBD1	CATSETGTGLREQYF	TGTGCCACCAGTGAAACCGGGACAGGGCTTCGCGAGCAGTACTTC
15	TRBJ1-2	once	TRBV6-1	TRBD1	CASREDRGVGYGYTF	TGTGCCAGCAGGGAAGACAGGGGGGTCGGCTATGGCTACACCTTC
17	TRBJ2-3	NA	TRBV10-3	TRBD2	CAISEASGGTSTDTQYF	TGTGCCATCAGTGAGGCTAGCGGGGGGACCAGCACAGATACGCAGTATTTT
14	TRBJ2-3	NA	TRBV5-1	NA	CASRLSSSTDTQYF	TGCGCCAGCAGGCTAAGTTCTAGCACAGATACGCAGTATTTT
14	TRBJ2-1	NA	TRBV5-1	NA	CASSLPSDYNEQFF	TGCGCCAGCAGCTTGCCCAGCGACTACAATGAGCAGTTCTTC
14	TRBJ1-1	NA	TRBV7-2	NA	CASSLQGSVTEAFF	TGTGCCAGCAGTCTACAGGGTTCGGTCACTGAAGCTTTCTTT
13	TRBJ2-1	NA	TRBV12-3/TRBV12-4	TRBD2	CASTGLAPNEQFF	TGTGCCAGCACTGGACTAGCTCCAAATGAGCAGTTCTTC
12	TRBJ1-2	many	TRBV7-2	NA	CASSYQGYGYTF	TGTGCCAGCAGCTACCAGGGCTATGGCTACACCTTC